A selection of T cell receptor beta chains follows, all from one sample in a study of T cell changes during pregnancy in multiple sclerosis. Sequencing was performed with immunoSEQ multiplex PCR; in TCRdb, only in-frame clones are kept and a portion is missing. The table includes about 64,000 clones, 90% detected once. The starting material was peripheral blood, obtained in the second trimester of pregnancy. The receptors originated from a female donor in good health, enrolled as a control in a pregnancy study. The CDR3 runs from the conserved cysteine through the conserved F or W. D genes are given only for firm matches. For some rows the clone size is stated as once, few or many, or as a class when expanded; others skip it.

size: NA
J: TRBJ2-3
V: TRBV5-3
D: NA
CDR3: CARSLGQGTDTQYF
DNA: TGTGCCAGAAGCTTGGGACAGGGCACAGATACGCAGTATTTT

size: NA
J: TRBJ1-1
V: TRBV6-1
D: NA
CDR3: CASSEDFRILLREAFF
DNA: TGTGCCAGCAGTGAAGATTTTAGGATCCTCCTGCGGGAAGCTTTCTTT

size: NA
J: TRBJ2-2
V: TRBV5-1
D: NA
CDR3: CASSSDRSNTGELFF
DNA: TGCGCCAGCAGCTCCGACAGATCAAACACCGGGGAGCTGTTTTTT

size: NA
J: TRBJ2-3
V: TRBV7-2
D: NA
CDR3: CASTMKDTQYF
DNA: TGTGCCAGCACTATGAAGGATACGCAGTATTTT

size: NA
J: TRBJ2-6
V: TRBV19
D: TRBD1
CDR3: CASSIPTGTGANVLTF
DNA: TGTGCCAGTAGTATCCCGACAGGGACTGGGGCCAACGTCCTGACTTTC

size: few
J: TRBJ1-2
V: TRBV28
D: TRBD1
CDR3: CASSYGTGPYGYTF
DNA: TGTGCCAGCAGCTACGGGACAGGACCCTATGGCTACACCTTC

size: NA
J: TRBJ2-7
V: TRBV7-2
D: NA
CDR3: CASSPGSFFPYEQYF
DNA: TGTGCCAGCAGCCCCGGGTCGTTTTTCCCCTACGAGCAGTACTTC

size: NA
J: TRBJ2-1
V: TRBV9
D: NA
CDR3: CASSVTRDNEQFF
DNA: TGTGCCAGCAGCGTAACACGGGACAATGAGCAGTTCTTC

size: NA
J: TRBJ2-1
V: TRBV5-1
D: TRBD2
CDR3: CASSFSGSTYNEQFF
DNA: TGCGCCAGCAGCTTTAGCGGGAGTACCTACAATGAGCAGTTCTTC

size: once
J: TRBJ2-5
V: TRBV19
D: TRBD2
CDR3: CASSMGLAGGPRETQYF
DNA: TGTGCCAGTAGTATGGGACTAGCGGGAGGGCCGAGAGAGACCCAGTACTTC

size: NA
J: TRBJ1-3
V: TRBV7-6
D: NA
CDR3: CASSLAGAGNTIYF
DNA: TGTGCCAGCAGCTTAGCAGGGGCTGGAAACACCATATATTTT

size: NA
J: TRBJ2-1
V: TRBV7-2
D: TRBD1
CDR3: CASSLGRDRGRNEQFF
DNA: TGTGCCAGCAGCTTAGGGAGGGACAGGGGGAGGAATGAGCAGTTCTTC

size: NA
J: TRBJ1-4
V: TRBV7-8
D: NA
CDR3: CASSLRLDTEEEKLFF
DNA: TGTGCCAGCAGCTTACGCTTGGACACCGAGGAGGAAAAACTGTTTTTT

size: NA
J: TRBJ1-3
V: TRBV30
D: NA
CDR3: CAWSRGGNTIYF
DNA: TGTGCCTGGAGCCGGGGGGGGAACACCATATATTTT

size: NA
J: TRBJ1-2
V: TRBV5-1
D: NA
CDR3: CASSLDSQVTPSGYYGYTF
DNA: TGCGCCAGCAGCTTGGACAGTCAGGTCACCCCGTCGGGGTACTATGGCTACACCTTC

size: NA
J: TRBJ2-5
V: TRBV5-1
D: TRBD2
CDR3: CASSGLAGQETQYF
DNA: TGCGCCAGCAGCGGACTAGCGGGGCAAGAGACCCAGTACTTC

size: NA
J: TRBJ1-3
V: TRBV19
D: NA
CDR3: CASSIWQDSGNTIYF
DNA: TGTGCCAGTAGTATTTGGCAGGATTCTGGAAACACCATATATTTT

size: NA
J: TRBJ1-2
V: TRBV18
D: TRBD1
CDR3: CASSQTGNYGYTF
DNA: TGTGCCAGCTCACAGACAGGGAACTATGGCTACACCTTC

size: NA
J: TRBJ2-3
V: TRBV10-1
D: NA
CDR3: CASSPLGGADTQYF
DNA: TGCGCCAGCAGTCCCTTGGGGGGTGCAGATACGCAGTATTTT

size: NA
J: TRBJ2-3
V: TRBV6-4
D: NA
CDR3: CASWGQEDTQYF
DNA: TGTGCCAGCTGGGGGCAGGAAGATACGCAGTATTTT

size: NA
J: TRBJ2-7
V: TRBV30
D: TRBD1
CDR3: CAWGGTGIAYEQYF
DNA: TGTGCCTGGGGCGGGACAGGTATAGCCTACGAGCAGTACTTC

size: NA
J: TRBJ2-7
V: TRBV27
D: TRBD1
CDR3: CASRGQGGRTGEQYF
DNA: TGTGCCAGCAGAGGACAGGGCGGCCGCACGGGCGAGCAGTACTTC

size: NA
J: TRBJ2-7
V: TRBV27
D: NA
CDR3: CASRTNSYEQYF
DNA: TGTGCCAGCAGGACTAATTCCTACGAGCAGTACTTC

size: NA
J: TRBJ2-3
V: TRBV6-4
D: NA
CDR3: CASSDSEAGTQYF
DNA: TGTGCCAGCAGTGACTCCGAAGCAGGGACGCAGTATTTT

size: NA
J: TRBJ2-7
V: TRBV7-7
D: NA
CDR3: CASSLETGYEQYF
DNA: TGTGCTAGCAGCTTAGAGACAGGATACGAGCAGTACTTC

size: NA
J: TRBJ2-3
V: TRBV6-6
D: TRBD2
CDR3: CASSYYAGGPTDTQYF
DNA: TGTGCCAGCAGTTACTATGCGGGGGGGCCCACAGATACGCAGTATTTT

size: NA
J: TRBJ2-5
V: TRBV11-2
D: TRBD2
CDR3: CASSPDPAGVETQYF
DNA: TGTGCCAGCAGCCCCGATCCGGCGGGAGTAGAGACCCAGTACTTC

size: NA
J: TRBJ2-1
V: TRBV25-1
D: NA
CDR3: CASSVSNEQFF
DNA: TGTGCCAGCAGTGTCAGCAATGAGCAGTTCTTC

size: NA
J: TRBJ2-1
V: TRBV9
D: TRBD1
CDR3: CASSENRLDRGNNEQFF
DNA: TGTGCCAGCAGCGAGAACCGGTTGGACAGGGGCAACAATGAGCAGTTCTTC

size: NA
J: TRBJ2-5
V: TRBV4-2
D: TRBD2
CDR3: CASSQTPAGGYQETQYF
DNA: TGTGCCAGCAGCCAAACTCCAGCGGGGGGGTACCAAGAGACCCAGTACTTC

size: NA
J: TRBJ2-5
V: TRBV28
D: TRBD2
CDR3: CASSNSGGRETQYF
DNA: TGTGCCAGCAGCAACAGCGGGGGCCGGGAGACCCAGTACTTC

size: NA
J: TRBJ2-1
V: TRBV4-1
D: NA
CDR3: CASSQEAPIALDEQFF
DNA: TGCGCCAGCAGCCAAGAGGCTCCAATAGCTCTCGATGAGCAGTTCTTC

size: NA
J: TRBJ1-1
V: TRBV5-4
D: NA
CDR3: CASSLAGSLAEAFF
DNA: TGTGCCAGCAGCTTAGCAGGGTCCCTCGCTGAAGCTTTCTTT

size: NA
J: TRBJ1-2
V: TRBV2
D: NA
CDR3: CASSEGRVNNYGYTF
DNA: TGTGCCAGCAGTGAGGGCAGGGTCAATAACTATGGCTACACCTTC

size: NA
J: TRBJ1-2
V: TRBV6-4
D: NA
CDR3: CAVGRDRGTF
DNA: TGTGCCGTAGGGAGGGACCGCGGCACCTTC

size: NA
J: TRBJ2-7
V: TRBV4-1
D: NA
CDR3: CASSQGIPGSNEQYF
DNA: TGCGCCAGCAGCCAAGGAATTCCGGGATCTAACGAGCAGTACTTC

size: NA
J: TRBJ2-5
V: TRBV6-6
D: NA
CDR3: CASSQKKTQYF
DNA: TGTGCCAGCTCACAGAAGAAGACCCAGTACTTC

size: NA
J: TRBJ2-4
V: TRBV19
D: NA
CDR3: CASSPTNGNIQYF
DNA: TGTGCCAGTAGTCCCACTAATGGAAACATTCAGTACTTC